This TCR beta chain is from a study of CD8+ T cells in alopecia areata. V shed 1 base, J shed 4 bases, and the junction held 15 bases outside the gene matches. CDR3 size: 19 residues. Regarding the study as a whole: TCR sharing was clearer in mice than between patients, perhaps partly owing to patient HLA diversity.

As regards this clone: Its cognate antigen is unknown.

cDNA prepared by RNA extraction and subsequent reverse transcription served as the template for sequencing. Data came from immunoSEQ multiplex PCR; TCRdb stores just in-frame clones and leaves some out. The sample holds 120,000 or so clones; around 48% are singletons and the top ten take 10%. The genes are TRBV23-1 and TRBJ1-2, with 10 bases fitting TRBD1. TRBV23-1 qualifies as an ORF whose function is uncertain. Sequencing input: NKG2D-low CD8+ T cells sorted from blood. This sequence was found in a human donor with alopecia areata. The CDR3 spells CASSQYPRDRGSIIYGYTF. DNA for the CDR3: TGCGCCAGCAGTCAATATCCTCGGGACAGGGGATCAATTATCTATGGCTACACCTTC.